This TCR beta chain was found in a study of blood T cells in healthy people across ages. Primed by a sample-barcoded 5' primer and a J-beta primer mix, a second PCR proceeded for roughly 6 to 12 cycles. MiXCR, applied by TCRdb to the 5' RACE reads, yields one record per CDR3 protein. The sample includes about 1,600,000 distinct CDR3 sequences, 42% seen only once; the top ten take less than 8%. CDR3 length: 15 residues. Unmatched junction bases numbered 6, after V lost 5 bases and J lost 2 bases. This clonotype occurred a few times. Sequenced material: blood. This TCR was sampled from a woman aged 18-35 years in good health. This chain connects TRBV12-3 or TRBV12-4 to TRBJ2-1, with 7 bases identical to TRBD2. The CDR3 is CASSQAGSTYNEQFF. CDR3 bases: TGTGCCAGCAGTCAAGCGGGGTCTACCTACAATGAGCAGTTCTTC.